This T cell receptor (beta chain) emerged from a study of blood T cell repertoires in COVID-19. Study context: T cells, B-cell-depleted T cells, or PBMCs provided the cDNA or gDNA that served as material.

Produced via immunoSEQ multiplex PCR; TCRdb's table is partial and in-frame only. The sample contains approximately 410,000 clones, 86% of which appear only once. The source of this sequence is a woman under 40 with active or convalescent COVID-19. Specimen: peripheral blood.

CDR3 sequence: CASSAGVGGNQPQHF. The CDR3 DNA follows: TGTGCCAGCAGCGCCGGTGTGGGGGGAAATCAGCCCCAGCATTTT. This chain uses TRBV9 with TRBJ1-5; tentatively, D is TRBD1 (5 bases). This CDR3 is 15 amino acids long. Trimming cost V 3 bases and J 4 bases, with 14 bases left between them. Germline V gene data show CDR1 as SGDLS and CDR2 as YYNGEE.